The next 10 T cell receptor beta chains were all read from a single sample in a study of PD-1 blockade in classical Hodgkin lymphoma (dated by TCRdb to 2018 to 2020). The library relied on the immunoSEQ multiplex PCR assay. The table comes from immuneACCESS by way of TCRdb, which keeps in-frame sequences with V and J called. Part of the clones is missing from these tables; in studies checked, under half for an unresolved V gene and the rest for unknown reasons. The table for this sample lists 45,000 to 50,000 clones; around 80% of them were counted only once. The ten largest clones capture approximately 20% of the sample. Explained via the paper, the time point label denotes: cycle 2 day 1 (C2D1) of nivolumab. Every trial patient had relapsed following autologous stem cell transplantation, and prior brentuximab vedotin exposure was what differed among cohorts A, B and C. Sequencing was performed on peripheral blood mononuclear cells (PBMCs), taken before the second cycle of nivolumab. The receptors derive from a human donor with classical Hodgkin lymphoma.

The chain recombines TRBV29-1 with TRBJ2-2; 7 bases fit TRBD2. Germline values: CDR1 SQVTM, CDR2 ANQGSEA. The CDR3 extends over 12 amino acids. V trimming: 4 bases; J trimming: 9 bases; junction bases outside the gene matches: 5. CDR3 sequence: CSVVRAGWELFF. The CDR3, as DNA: TGCAGCGTTGTTAGAGCGGGGTGGGAGCTGTTTTTT.

CDR3 protein: CASSGARDEQFF. As DNA, the CDR3 is TGTGCCAGCTCAGGGGCCCGCGATGAGCAGTTCTTC. J is TRBJ2-1 and V is TRBV18, with D possibly TRBD1 on 5 matching bases. Germline CDR1 is KGHSH and CDR2 is LQKENI. The CDR3 length is 12 residues. The germline V and J ends were trimmed by 5 bases and 8 bases, with 10 bases remaining between them.

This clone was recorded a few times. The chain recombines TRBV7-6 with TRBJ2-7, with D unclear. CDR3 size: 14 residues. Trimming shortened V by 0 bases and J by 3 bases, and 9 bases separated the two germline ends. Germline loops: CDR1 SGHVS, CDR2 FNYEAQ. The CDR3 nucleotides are TGTGCCAGCAGCTTAGCGGCGGAAATCTACGAGCAGTACTTC. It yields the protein CASSLAAEIYEQYF.

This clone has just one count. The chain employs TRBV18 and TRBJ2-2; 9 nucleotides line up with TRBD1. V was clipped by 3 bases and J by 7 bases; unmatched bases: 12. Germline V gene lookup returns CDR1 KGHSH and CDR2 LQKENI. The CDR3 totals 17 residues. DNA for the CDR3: TGTGCCAGCTCACCTATTTTGCCGGGACAGGGAATCGGGGAGCTGTTTTTT. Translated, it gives CASSPILPGQGIGELFF.

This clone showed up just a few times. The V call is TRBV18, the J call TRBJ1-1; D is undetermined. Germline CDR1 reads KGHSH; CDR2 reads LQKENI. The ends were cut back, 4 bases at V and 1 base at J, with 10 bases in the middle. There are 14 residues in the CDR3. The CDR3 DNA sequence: TGTGCCAGCTCACTTAGCGCAGGGAACACTGAAGCTTTCTTT. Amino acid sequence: CASSLSAGNTEAFF.

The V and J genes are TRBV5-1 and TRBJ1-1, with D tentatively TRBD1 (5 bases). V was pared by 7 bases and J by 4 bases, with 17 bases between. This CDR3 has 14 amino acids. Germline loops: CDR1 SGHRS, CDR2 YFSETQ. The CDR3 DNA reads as TGCGCCAGCGGTCCGGGGCATAGGGGCACTGAAGCTTTCTTT. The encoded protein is CASGPGHRGTEAFF.

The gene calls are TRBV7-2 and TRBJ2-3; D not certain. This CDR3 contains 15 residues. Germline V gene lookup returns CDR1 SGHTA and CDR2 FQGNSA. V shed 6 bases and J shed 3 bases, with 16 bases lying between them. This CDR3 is CASSSNSRTTDTQYF. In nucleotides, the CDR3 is TGTGCCAGCAGTTCTAACAGTAGGACGACAGATACGCAGTATTTT.

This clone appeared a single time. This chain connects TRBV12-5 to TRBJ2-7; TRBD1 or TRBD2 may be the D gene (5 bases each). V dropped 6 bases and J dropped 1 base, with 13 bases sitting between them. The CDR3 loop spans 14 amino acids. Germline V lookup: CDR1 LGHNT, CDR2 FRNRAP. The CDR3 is CASGRGVASYEQYF. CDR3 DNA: TGTGCTAGTGGCCGAGGGGTCGCATCCTACGAGCAGTACTTC.

The CDR3 loop reads CASSTGVVQPQHF. The CDR3 DNA reads as TGTGCCAGTAGTACAGGGGTTGTTCAGCCCCAGCATTTT. The rearrangement joins TRBV19 to TRBJ1-5; possible D gene TRBD1, 6 bases. The CDR3 runs to 13 residues. CDR1 and CDR2 (germline): LNHDA, SQIVND (reference sequence). Trimming removed 4 bases at V and 6 bases at J, with 10 bases between.

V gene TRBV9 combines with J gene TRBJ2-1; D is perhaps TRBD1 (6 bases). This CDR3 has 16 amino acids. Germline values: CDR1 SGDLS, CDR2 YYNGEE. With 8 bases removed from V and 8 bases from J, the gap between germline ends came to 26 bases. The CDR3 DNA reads TGTGCCAGTAGTAAAGTGGGGCAGGGGCAAGGGTATGAGCAGTTCTTC. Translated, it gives CASSKVGQGQGYEQFF.